This is a list of T cell receptor beta chains from one sample in a study of blood T cells in healthy people across ages. Each CDR3 protein gets one entry after TCRdb re-called the 5' RACE reads with MiXCR. The sample holds a few hundred thousand distinct CDR3 sequences; about 55% are singletons and the top ten take roughly 51%. The sample was blood. These receptors were taken from a man aged 55 to 70 in good health. CDR3s include the opening cysteine and the closing phenylalanine or tryptophan. D genes are given only for firm matches. Size is stated for part of the rows, as once, few or many counts, or as a class when the clone is expanded.

V,D,J,size,DNA,CDR3
TRBV29-1,NA,TRBJ2-4,many,TGCAGCGTTGGGTCCGGGGGAAACATTCAGTACTTC,CSVGSGGNIQYF
TRBV6-5,NA,TRBJ2-7,few,TGTGCCAGCAGTTACGGGGGTCTTGGAGCCTACGAGCAGTACTTC,CASSYGGLGAYEQYF
TRBV27,NA,TRBJ2-7,NA,TGTGCCAGTAGTTTAGGCTCCTACTACGAGCAGTACTTC,CASSLGSYYEQYF
TRBV5-4,NA,TRBJ2-1,NA,TGTGCCAGCAGCTTGGAGATCGGATATCTCGATGAGCAGTTCTTC,CASSLEIGYLDEQFF
TRBV5-1,TRBD2,TRBJ2-1,once,TGCGCCAGCAGCTTGGATCCTAGCGGGGGGGAGCAGTTCTTC,CASSLDPSGGEQFF
TRBV11-2,TRBD1,TRBJ2-1,NA,TGTGCCAGCAGTTTGGGGACAGTCTACAATGAGCAGTTCTTC,CASSLGTVYNEQFF
TRBV20-1,NA,TRBJ1-2,NA,TGCAGTGCTAGAGAGTGGGGCGACGTTTGGGGCTACACCTTC,CSAREWGDVWGYTF
TRBV5-5,NA,TRBJ1-5,NA,TGTGTCAGCAGCTCCGACGGGACAAATCAGCCCCAGCATTTT,CVSSSDGTNQPQHF
TRBV14,TRBD1,TRBJ1-2,NA,TGTGCCAGCAGCCAAGAAGGAGGGGGCTCCGGTAACTATGGCTACACCTTC,CASSQEGGGSGNYGYTF
TRBV5-1,NA,TRBJ2-7,few,TGCGCCAGCAGCGTCACCAGGGGGGCAGGGGGTGCCTACGAGCAGTACTTC,CASSVTRGAGGAYEQYF
TRBV21-1,NA,TRBJ2-7,NA,TGTGCCAGCAGCAAAGTGGCGAGCTCCGGGACAGGGATGGAGTGCGAGCAGTACTTC,CASSKVASSGTGMECEQYF
TRBV29-1,TRBD2,TRBJ2-5,NA,TGCAGCCTTTGGACCTCCGGGGGGGAGACCCAGTACTTC,CSLWTSGGETQYF
TRBV20-1,TRBD2,TRBJ2-1,few,TGCAGTGCTAGGGCGGGACTAGCGAAGAATGAGCAGTTCTTC,CSARAGLAKNEQFF
TRBV27,NA,TRBJ2-4,few,TGTGCCAGCAGTCCGGCCGGGACAAGCCCCTTATTGGAGCAGTACTTC,CASSPAGTSPLLEQYF
TRBV5-1,NA,TRBJ2-7,NA,TGCGCCAGCGGATTGCCGGGACAAAGCTCCTACAATGAGCAGTACTTC,CASGLPGQSSYNEQYF
TRBV5-1,NA,TRBJ2-3,NA,TGCGCCAGCACCCTATTAGGGGATTGGGGCACAGATACGCAGTATTTT,CASTLLGDWGTDTQYF
TRBV3-1,NA,TRBJ1-5,NA,TGTGCCAGCAGCCAAGATAGGGCTAGCAATCAGCCCCAGCATTTT,CASSQDRASNQPQHF
TRBV12-3/TRBV12-4,TRBD1,TRBJ2-1,NA,TGTGCCAGCAGGTACACAGGGGGCTTCAATGAGCAGTTCTTC,CASRYTGGFNEQFF
TRBV7-2,TRBD1,TRBJ2-5,NA,TGTGCCAGCGGCTTAACTGGACAGGGGGAGACCCAGTACTTC,CASGLTGQGETQYF
TRBV7-2,NA,TRBJ1-1,NA,TGTGCCAGCAGCCGTACCTCGCGAACTGAAGCTTTCTTT,CASSRTSRTEAFF
TRBV28,TRBD2,TRBJ2-3,NA,TGTGCCAGCAGTTCTCCCCACCCGGGACTAGCGGCCGATACGCAGTATTTT,CASSSPHPGLAADTQYF
TRBV27,TRBD1,TRBJ2-1,NA,TGTGCCAGCAGTTTAGGGACAGCCTACAATGAGCAGTTCTTC,CASSLGTAYNEQFF
TRBV20-1,NA,TRBJ1-5,NA,TGCAGTGCTACAGGTGGAAATCAGCCCCAGCATTTT,CSATGGNQPQHF
TRBV20-1,TRBD1,TRBJ1-2,few,TGCAGTGCTAGAGTCCACCGGGACAGAAACTATGGCTACACCTTC,CSARVHRDRNYGYTF
TRBV12-3/TRBV12-4,NA,TRBJ2-1,NA,TGTGCCAGCAGTTTACGACTGGGTAGCGCCGATGAGCAGTTCTTC,CASSLRLGSADEQFF
TRBV28,TRBD1,TRBJ2-5,NA,TGTGCCAGTTGGTTAGGACAGGGGGCGCGGGAGCAGTACTTC,CASWLGQGAREQYF
TRBV27,TRBD2,TRBJ2-3,NA,TGTGCCAGCAGTTTAGTACTAGCGGGAGTGATCACAGATACGCAGTATTTT,CASSLVLAGVITDTQYF
TRBV28,TRBD2,TRBJ2-7,many,TGTGCCAGCAGCGCCGGGACTAGCGCCAACGAGCAGTACTTC,CASSAGTSANEQYF
TRBV7-9,NA,TRBJ2-3,NA,TGTGCCAGCAGCTTACTTATAGCGCCGAGCACAGATACGCAGTATTTT,CASSLLIAPSTDTQYF
TRBV28,NA,TRBJ1-2,many,TGTGCCAGCAGTTTTAAGGGGATCGGCTACACCTTC,CASSFKGIGYTF
TRBV25-1,NA,TRBJ1-3,NA,TGTGCCAGCAGGACAGACCTGGGTGGAAACACCATATATTTT,CASRTDLGGNTIYF